The entry that follows covers one T cell receptor beta chain sequence. TCRdb re-called the 5' RACE reads with MiXCR, one entry per CDR3 protein. Of some 210,000 distinct CDR3 sequences in the sample, 15% to 20% were seen once. V was shortened by 2 bases and J by 4 bases, with 7 bases between the two germline ends. From germline, CDR1 is SGHDN and CDR2 FVKESK. The CDR3 loop spans 13 amino acids. The data were taken from a study of identical twins. This same sample was also part of a study on T cells expressing NK-cell markers. That paper notes: The study drew TCR beta repertoires from sorted CD3+CD56+NKG2C+, CD3+CD56+NKG2C- and CD3+CD56-NKG2C+ T cells. The use of an anti-gamma-delta TCR antibody, which was added in several experiments, restricted sorting to T cells expressing alpha-beta TCR. Among CD8+ T cells from several donors, dominant NKG2C+ clonotypes accounted for roughly 1.0-7.0%.

The genes are TRBV14 and TRBJ2-3; no clear D. Material: CD8+ T cells sorted from blood. This clonotype originated in a woman younger than 35 in good health. Here the CDR3 DNA reads TGTGCCAGCAGCCAACGGCGCCCAGATACGCAGTATTTT. Its translation is CASSQRRPDTQYF.